The rows below give T cell receptor beta chains drawn from one sample of a study of vaccination effects on CD4 cells after COVID-19. Assay: immunoSEQ multiplex PCR; the TCRdb copy retains only in-frame clones and omits some. The sample has about 23,000 clones; around 73% are singletons. No antigens are known for them. Specimen: CD4+ T cells from PBMCs cultured with SARS-CoV-2 spike peptides, collected before COVID-19 vaccination. These TCRs come from a human donor who received a COVID-19 vaccine. The CDR3 runs from the conserved cysteine through the conserved F or W. Each record gives: J gene, D gene, clone size, V gene, CDR3 protein, CDR3 DNA. A D gene is named only where the DNA matches it firmly. Some rows have no size entry. The others give once, few or many, or a class for an expanded clone.

J gene: TRBJ2-3; D gene: TRBD2; clone size: NA; V gene: TRBV10-3; CDR3 protein: CAISELGLAGGPPSDTQYF; CDR3 DNA: TGTGCCATCAGTGAGTTAGGGCTAGCGGGGGGGCCGCCGTCAGATACGCAGTATTTT
J gene: TRBJ2-5; D gene: TRBD2; clone size: NA; V gene: TRBV12-3/TRBV12-4; CDR3 protein: CASSGLAQETQYF; CDR3 DNA: TGTGCCAGCAGTGGACTAGCTCAAGAGACCCAGTACTTC
J gene: TRBJ1-5; D gene: NA; clone size: few; V gene: TRBV5-4; CDR3 protein: CASSLFPDQPQHF; CDR3 DNA: TGTGCCAGCAGCTTGTTTCCGGATCAGCCCCAGCATTTT
J gene: TRBJ2-7; D gene: NA; clone size: few; V gene: TRBV5-4; CDR3 protein: CASSRQVSYEQYF; CDR3 DNA: TGTGCCAGCAGCCGACAGGTCTCCTACGAGCAGTACTTC
J gene: TRBJ1-1; D gene: NA; clone size: NA; V gene: TRBV18; CDR3 protein: CASSPLREFNTEAFF; CDR3 DNA: TGTGCCAGCTCACCTTTAAGGGAGTTTAACACTGAAGCTTTCTTT
J gene: TRBJ2-7; D gene: NA; clone size: NA; V gene: TRBV5-6; CDR3 protein: CASSLSSYEQYF; CDR3 DNA: TGTGCCAGCAGCTTGAGCTCCTACGAGCAGTACTTC
J gene: TRBJ1-5; D gene: NA; clone size: medium-sized; V gene: TRBV7-9; CDR3 protein: CASSPIDWEGLDQPQHF; CDR3 DNA: TGTGCCAGCAGCCCCATCGATTGGGAGGGTCTCGATCAGCCCCAGCATTTT
J gene: TRBJ1-5; D gene: NA; clone size: NA; V gene: TRBV19; CDR3 protein: CASKGPNQPQHF; CDR3 DNA: TGTGCCAGTAAGGGGCCAAATCAGCCCCAGCATTTT
J gene: TRBJ2-5; D gene: TRBD2; clone size: NA; V gene: TRBV18; CDR3 protein: CASSPPGGPQETQYF; CDR3 DNA: TGTGCCAGCTCACCACCGGGAGGGCCGCAAGAGACCCAGTACTTC
J gene: TRBJ2-1; D gene: NA; clone size: once; V gene: TRBV7-2; CDR3 protein: CASSPDGRSPYNEQFF; CDR3 DNA: TGTGCCAGCAGCCCCGACGGCAGGAGCCCCTACAATGAGCAGTTCTTC
J gene: TRBJ2-5; D gene: NA; clone size: NA; V gene: TRBV19; CDR3 protein: CASSMGRAETQYF; CDR3 DNA: TGTGCCAGTAGTATGGGCAGGGCAGAGACCCAGTACTTC
J gene: TRBJ2-1; D gene: TRBD2; clone size: NA; V gene: TRBV4-1; CDR3 protein: CASSRPLLAGGKNEQFF; CDR3 DNA: TGCGCCAGCAGCCGACCTCTTCTAGCGGGAGGGAAAAATGAGCAGTTCTTC
J gene: TRBJ1-2; D gene: TRBD1; clone size: few; V gene: TRBV7-9; CDR3 protein: CASSSAPGTGGYGYTF; CDR3 DNA: TGTGCCAGCAGCTCAGCCCCCGGGACAGGGGGCTATGGCTACACCTTC
J gene: TRBJ2-7; D gene: TRBD2; clone size: NA; V gene: TRBV7-2; CDR3 protein: CASSRTSGSSYEQYF; CDR3 DNA: TGTGCCAGCAGTCGTACTAGCGGAAGCTCCTACGAGCAGTACTTC
J gene: TRBJ2-5; D gene: NA; clone size: NA; V gene: TRBV29-1; CDR3 protein: CSVAGLWETQYF; CDR3 DNA: TGCAGCGTTGCGGGGTTGTGGGAGACCCAGTACTTC
J gene: TRBJ1-5; D gene: NA; clone size: once; V gene: TRBV6-1; CDR3 protein: CASSDQGKQPQHF; CDR3 DNA: TGTGCCAGCAGTGATCAGGGGAAGCAGCCCCAGCATTTT
J gene: TRBJ1-1; D gene: NA; clone size: NA; V gene: TRBV19; CDR3 protein: CASSVQVNTEAFF; CDR3 DNA: TGTGCCAGTAGTGTACAAGTGAACACTGAAGCTTTCTTT
J gene: TRBJ2-5; D gene: TRBD2; clone size: NA; V gene: TRBV5-1; CDR3 protein: CASSFGGSGGETQYF; CDR3 DNA: TGCGCCAGCAGCTTCGGCGGGAGTGGGGGGGAGACCCAGTACTTC
J gene: TRBJ2-1; D gene: NA; clone size: NA; V gene: TRBV11-3; CDR3 protein: CASSLAGGGIYNEQFF; CDR3 DNA: TGTGCCAGCAGCTTGGCTGGAGGGGGGATTTACAATGAGCAGTTCTTC
J gene: TRBJ2-7; D gene: NA; clone size: NA; V gene: TRBV9; CDR3 protein: CASTVIGTTPYEQYF; CDR3 DNA: TGTGCCAGCACCGTGATCGGGACAACTCCCTACGAGCAGTACTTC
J gene: TRBJ2-7; D gene: NA; clone size: NA; V gene: TRBV4-1; CDR3 protein: CASSQGRWSSYEQYF; CDR3 DNA: TGCGCCAGCAGCCAAGGACGGTGGAGCTCCTACGAGCAGTACTTC
J gene: TRBJ1-1; D gene: NA; clone size: NA; V gene: TRBV6-5; CDR3 protein: CATTPPENTEAFF; CDR3 DNA: TGTGCCACCACCCCCCCCGAGAACACTGAAGCTTTCTTT
J gene: TRBJ2-7; D gene: TRBD2; clone size: NA; V gene: TRBV27; CDR3 protein: CASSWVSGGVEQYF; CDR3 DNA: TGTGCCAGCAGTTGGGTTAGCGGGGGAGTAGAGCAGTACTTC
J gene: TRBJ2-7; D gene: NA; clone size: NA; V gene: TRBV18; CDR3 protein: CASSAATESYEQYF; CDR3 DNA: TGTGCCAGCTCAGCCGCGACGGAATCCTACGAGCAGTACTTC
J gene: TRBJ1-1; D gene: NA; clone size: NA; V gene: TRBV11-3; CDR3 protein: CASSSRTDTEAFF; CDR3 DNA: TGTGCCAGCAGCTCCCGGACAGACACTGAAGCTTTCTTT
J gene: TRBJ2-5; D gene: TRBD1; clone size: NA; V gene: TRBV2; CDR3 protein: CASRTGGQETQYF; CDR3 DNA: TGTGCCAGCCGGACAGGGGGCCAAGAGACCCAGTACTTC
J gene: TRBJ1-3; D gene: NA; clone size: NA; V gene: TRBV14; CDR3 protein: CASSRSRNTIYF; CDR3 DNA: TGTGCCAGCAGCCGCTCCAGAAACACCATATATTTT
J gene: TRBJ2-3; D gene: TRBD1; clone size: NA; V gene: TRBV5-1; CDR3 protein: CASSSQGWDTDTQYF; CDR3 DNA: TGCGCCAGCAGCTCACAGGGGTGGGACACAGATACGCAGTATTTT
J gene: TRBJ1-5; D gene: NA; clone size: NA; V gene: TRBV3-1/TRBV3-2; CDR3 protein: CASSQGWGAQHF; CDR3 DNA: TGTGCCAGCAGCCAAGGATGGGGGGCCCAGCATTTT
J gene: TRBJ2-7; D gene: TRBD2; clone size: NA; V gene: TRBV5-5; CDR3 protein: CASSPGAGASYEQYF; CDR3 DNA: TGTGCCAGCAGTCCTGGAGCGGGGGCCTCCTACGAGCAGTACTTC
J gene: TRBJ1-2; D gene: NA; clone size: NA; V gene: TRBV6-5; CDR3 protein: CASRAASNYGYTF; CDR3 DNA: TGTGCCAGCAGGGCAGCGTCTAACTATGGCTACACCTTC
J gene: TRBJ1-2; D gene: NA; clone size: NA; V gene: TRBV7-2; CDR3 protein: CASSLETGGRMGGYTF; CDR3 DNA: TGTGCCAGCAGCCTCGAAACTGGGGGAAGGATGGGGGGCTACACCTTC